Shown below are 22 T cell receptor beta chains from a single sample sequenced in a study of T cell clones after liver transplantation. Profiling relied on immunoSEQ multiplex PCR, and the TCRdb table lists in-frame clones only, not all of them. The sample has tens of thousands of clones, roughly 80% seen once. The sequencing here drew on CD4+ T cells from blood, taken 12 months after liver transplant. These receptor sequences come from a human patient who received a liver transplant. Some of these T cells may belong to the graft donor.

This chain uses TRBV18 with TRBJ1-3; the D gene is possibly TRBD1 (6 bases). Germline V CDR1 and CDR2: KGHSH, LQKENI. Trimming shortened V by 1 base and J by 2 bases, and 9 bases separated the two germline ends. This CDR3 is built from 15 residues. Here the CDR3 DNA reads TGTGCCAGCTCACCACAAACAGGGCCTGGAAACACCATATATTTT. It yields the protein CASSPQTGPGNTIYF.

This clone was seen only once. V is TRBV7-9 and J is TRBJ2-7, with 7 bases lining up with TRBD2. V lost 1 base, J lost 6 bases, and 9 bases stayed unmatched. From germline, CDR1 is SEHNR and CDR2 FQNEAQ (reference sequence). CDR3 length equals 15 residues. The CDR3 reads CASSLVRGPGGEQYF. CDR3 nucleotides: TGTGCCAGCAGCTTAGTTAGAGGGCCGGGAGGCGAGCAGTACTTC.

This clone was counted only a few times. V usage is TRBV7-9 and J usage is TRBJ2-5; perhaps D is TRBD1 or TRBD2 (5 bases each). The CDR3 covers 13 residues. Trimming took off 2 bases at V and 8 bases at J, with 12 bases between the two ends. Germline values: CDR1 SEHNR, CDR2 FQNEAQ (reference sequence). CDR3 sequence: CASSLQGRSTQYF. The CDR3 DNA follows: TGTGCCAGCAGCTTACAGGGACGATCTACCCAGTACTTC. Full variable domain (rest looked up from reference TRBV7-9 and TRBJ2-5): DTGVSQNPRHKITKRGQNVTFRCDPISEHNRLYWYRQTLGQGPEFLTYFQNEAQLEKSRLLSDRFSAERPKGSFSTLEIQRTEQGDSAMYLCASSLQGRSTQYFGPGTRLLVL.

The chain employs TRBV6-5 and TRBJ2-1; 10 bases align to TRBD1. The CDR3 sequence is 14 residues long. Germline V gives CDR1 MNHEY, CDR2 SVGAGI. The junction had 8 bases not matched to a gene; V was cut back by 11 bases and J by 4 bases. The CDR3 sequence: CAVGQGVSYNEQFF. DNA of the CDR3: TGTGCCGTCGGACAGGGGGTTAGTTACAATGAGCAGTTCTTC.

The V call is TRBV15, the J call TRBJ2-5; D ambiguous. Germline loops: CDR1 LNHNV, CDR2 YYDKDF (reference sequence). The CDR3 covers 16 residues. V dropped 0 bases and J dropped 2 bases, with 13 bases sitting between them. The CDR3 is CATSREYGPSQETQYF. DNA of the CDR3: TGTGCCACCAGCAGAGAGTATGGGCCCTCACAAGAGACCCAGTACTTC.

CDR3 sequence reads: CASSRILDTEAFF. The CDR3 DNA is TGTGCCAGCAGTCGGATCTTGGACACTGAAGCTTTCTTT. This chain links TRBV27 with TRBJ1-1; no definite D call. Germline CDR1 and CDR2: MNHEY and SMNVEV (reference sequence). This CDR3 spans 13 amino acids. V dropped 5 bases and J dropped 3 bases, with 10 bases sitting between them.

V usage is TRBV15 and J usage is TRBJ2-2; D possibly corresponds to TRBD1 (6 bases). Between the trimmed V and J ends, which lost 3 bases and 5 bases, there was a span of 7 bases. CDR1 is LNHNV and CDR2 is YYDKDF in the germline V gene (reference sequence). The CDR3 length is 13 residues. The CDR3 region has the DNA TGTGCCACCAGCAGGGGGGCTACCGGGGAGCTGTTTTTT. It specifies CATSRGATGELFF.

This clone has more than one count but fewer than ten. The rearrangement joins TRBV2 to TRBJ1-2; maybe TRBD1 (6 bases). Trimming cost V 11 bases and J 0 bases, with 10 bases left between them. Germline assignment: CDR1 SNHLY and CDR2 FYNNEI. There are 12 residues in the CDR3. The CDR3 bases are TGTGCCGTAGGACAGTCTAACTATGGCTACACCTTC. Translating gives CAVGQSNYGYTF.

This sequence joins TRBV28 and TRBJ2-7; 7 bases align to TRBD1. The CDR3 has 13 amino acids. In germline, CDR1 is MDHEN, CDR2 SYDVKM. J gave up 10 bases and V 2 bases, and 8 bases lay outside the gene matches. CDR3 sequence (DNA): TGTGCCAGCAGTTTAAGCCCCGGACAGGACCAGTACTTC. Amino acids: CASSLSPGQDQYF.

The chain carries TRBV30 and TRBJ2-5; maybe TRBD2 (6 bases). Trimming removed 0 bases from V and 5 bases from J, with 7 bases in between. CDR3 length: 12 amino acids. Looked up from germline, CDR1 is GTSNPN and CDR2 is SVGIG (reference sequence). The CDR3 DNA sequence: TGTGCCTGGAGTGTACTAGCCGAGACCCAGTACTTC. Protein sequence: CAWSVLAETQYF. Full variable domain (missing parts from reference TRBV30 and TRBJ2-5): SQTIHQWPATLVQPVGSPLSLECTVEGTSNPNLYWYRQAAGRGLQLLFYSVGIGQISSEVPQNLSASRPQDRQFILSSKKLLLSDSGFYLCAWSVLAETQYFGPGTRLLVL.

Comments on this clone: Other DNA sequences within the sample encode an identical CDR3. The chain joins TRBV5-1 to TRBJ1-2; no definite D call. There are 14 residues in the CDR3. Trimming took off 2 bases at V and 0 bases at J, with 8 bases between the two ends. In germline, CDR1 is SGHRS, CDR2 YFSETQ. CDR3 amino acids: CASSLESPNYGYTF. The CDR3 region has the DNA TGCGCCAGCAGCTTAGAAAGCCCTAACTATGGCTACACCTTC.

This chain connects TRBV11-3 to TRBJ2-7; D is uncertain. The CDR3 extends over 13 amino acids. Germline CDR1 and CDR2: SGHNT and YENEEA. The germline V and J ends were trimmed by 5 bases and 0 bases, with 8 bases remaining between them. CDR3 in amino acids: CASSPANSYEQYF. The CDR3 region has the DNA TGTGCCAGCAGCCCGGCTAACTCCTACGAGCAGTACTTC.

This clone was seen just once. The gene calls are TRBV27 and TRBJ2-6; unclear D gene. Germline V CDR1 and CDR2: MNHEY, SMNVEV (reference sequence). CDR3 size: 15 residues. Trimming left V 1 base short and J 0 bases short, with 4 bases between. This CDR3 is CASSLYHSGANVLTF. The CDR3 nucleotides read TGTGCCAGCAGTTTATACCACTCTGGGGCCAACGTCCTGACTTTC.

Concerning this clone: The sample holds other DNA sequences that translate to the same CDR3. CDR3: CASSLDNSYEQYF. CDR3 nucleotides: TGCGCCAGCAGCTTGGATAACAGCTACGAGCAGTACTTC. This chain uses TRBV5-1 with TRBJ2-7; D is ambiguous. V was pared by 0 bases and J by 3 bases, with 7 bases between. This CDR3 region has 13 residues. The germline CDR1 and CDR2 sequences are SGHRS and YFSETQ.

The chain joins TRBV13 to TRBJ2-1; 8 nucleotides line up with TRBD1. Trimming removed 3 bases from V and 7 bases from J; junction bases left unmatched: 2. Germline V gives CDR1 PRHDT, CDR2 FYEKMQ (reference sequence). This CDR3 is built from 13 residues. In nucleotides, the CDR3 is TGTGCCAGCAGCTTGGACAGGGTTAATGAGCAGTTCTTC. This translates into CASSLDRVNEQFF.

The chain carries TRBV9 and TRBJ1-1, with D maybe TRBD1 (5 bases). This CDR3 spans 15 amino acids. Germline-derived CDR1 and CDR2 are SGDLS and YYNGEE. Trimming cost V 2 bases and J 5 bases, with 16 bases left between them. CDR3 protein: CASSVFDSVGTEAFF. Written as DNA, the CDR3 is TGTGCCAGCAGCGTCTTTGACAGTGTAGGGACTGAAGCTTTCTTT.

The rearrangement uses TRBV5-6 and TRBJ2-1, with TRBD2 matching 11 bases. The CDR3 loop spans 16 amino acids. The V gene's germline CDR1 is SGHDT and CDR2 YYEEEE. The J segment lost 7 bases and the V segment lost 4 bases, leaving 10 bases of the junction unmatched. This CDR3 reads CASSLRTSGSLNEQFF. The CDR3 nucleotides are TGTGCCAGCAGCCTGCGGACTAGCGGGTCACTTAATGAGCAGTTCTTC.

The chain joins TRBV18 to TRBJ2-7; D is unresolved. The V gene's germline CDR1 is KGHSH and CDR2 LQKENI. The CDR3 runs 13 residues. Deletions cut 2 bases from V and 5 bases from J, with 10 bases between. The CDR3 DNA is TGTGCCAGCTCACCATCGAGTTCCAACGAGCAGTACTTC. It codes for CASSPSSSNEQYF.

The V gene is TRBV28, the J gene TRBJ2-7, with D tentatively TRBD1 or TRBD2 (5 bases each). Germline CDR1 MDHEN, CDR2 SYDVKM. V dropped 3 bases and J dropped 4 bases, with 25 bases sitting between them. The CDR3 loop spans 18 amino acids. The CDR3 sequence: CASSFSGGLGTFSYEQYF. CDR3 sequence (DNA): TGTGCCAGCAGTTTTAGTGGGGGTCTCGGAACTTTTTCTTACGAGCAGTACTTC.

V is TRBV5-4 and J is TRBJ2-7, with a weak D call TRBD1 (5 bases). The germline V gene encodes CDR1 SGHNT and CDR2 YYREEE (reference sequence). The germline V and J ends were trimmed by 2 bases and 5 bases, with 17 bases remaining between them. The CDR3 totals 15 residues. In DNA, the CDR3 is TGTGCCAGCAGCTTAGGACATCAGGGATCCCACGAGCAGTACTTC. Translated: CASSLGHQGSHEQYF. Together with reference TRBV5-4 and TRBJ2-7, the CDR3 gives the full variable domain: ETGVTQSPTHLIKTRGQQVTLRCSSQSGHNTVSWYQQALGQGPQFIFQYYREEENGRGNFPPRFSGLQFPNYSSELNVNALELDDSALYLCASSLGHQGSHEQYFGPGTRLTVT.

This clone was seen a few times. J is TRBJ2-2 and V is TRBV6-5, with D possibly matching TRBD2 (5 bases). Trimming left V 8 bases short and J 3 bases short, with 13 bases between. CDR1 MNHEY and CDR2 SVGAGI come from the germline V gene. The CDR3 extends over 14 amino acids. CDR3 sequence reads: CASCRSRDTGELFF. The CDR3 DNA is TGTGCCAGCTGCCGATCGCGGGACACCGGGGAGCTGTTTTTT.

Concerning this clone itself: Given a much more abundant clone one base away, this may be a read error. The chain links TRBV6-5 to TRBJ1-2; 7 bases agree with TRBD1. With V trimmed by 6 bases and J by 3 bases, 4 bases remained unmatched. Germline CDR1 MNHEY, CDR2 SVGAGI. The CDR3 has 13 amino acids. This chain's CDR3 is CASSPTGDYGYTF. In nucleotides, the CDR3 is TGTGCCAGCAGCCCAACAGGGGACTATGGCTACACCTTC.